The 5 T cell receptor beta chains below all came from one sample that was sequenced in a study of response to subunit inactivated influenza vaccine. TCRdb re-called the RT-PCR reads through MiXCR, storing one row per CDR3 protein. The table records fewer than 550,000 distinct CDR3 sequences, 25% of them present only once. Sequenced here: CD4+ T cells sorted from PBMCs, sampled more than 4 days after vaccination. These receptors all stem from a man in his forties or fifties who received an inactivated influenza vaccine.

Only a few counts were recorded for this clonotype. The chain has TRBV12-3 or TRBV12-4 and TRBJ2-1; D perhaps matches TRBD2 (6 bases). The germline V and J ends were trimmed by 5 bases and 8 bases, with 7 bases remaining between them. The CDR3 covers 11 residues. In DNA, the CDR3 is TGTGCCAGCAGTCCTAGCGATGAGCAGTTCTTC. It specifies CASSPSDEQFF.

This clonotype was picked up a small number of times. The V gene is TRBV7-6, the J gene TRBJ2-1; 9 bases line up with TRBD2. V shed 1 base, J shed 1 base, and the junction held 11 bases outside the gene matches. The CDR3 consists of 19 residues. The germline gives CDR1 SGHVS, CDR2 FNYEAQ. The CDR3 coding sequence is TGTGCCAGCAGCTTAGAGGCGAGGGGACTAGCAGGATCCTACAATGAGCAGTTCTTC. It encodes CASSLEARGLAGSYNEQFF.

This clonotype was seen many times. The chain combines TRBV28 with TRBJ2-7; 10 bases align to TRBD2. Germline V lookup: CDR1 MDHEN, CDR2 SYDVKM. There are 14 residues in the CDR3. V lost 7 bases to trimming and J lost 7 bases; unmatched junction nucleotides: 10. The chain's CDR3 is CASMEEREGGEQYF. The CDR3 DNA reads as TGTGCCAGCATGGAGGAGCGGGAGGGTGGTGAGCAGTACTTC.

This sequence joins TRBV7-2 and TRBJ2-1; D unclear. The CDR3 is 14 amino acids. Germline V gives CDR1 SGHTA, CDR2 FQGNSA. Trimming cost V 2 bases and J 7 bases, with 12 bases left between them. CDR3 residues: CASSLTPPFNEQFF. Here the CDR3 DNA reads TGTGCCAGCAGCTTAACCCCGCCTTTTAATGAGCAGTTCTTC.

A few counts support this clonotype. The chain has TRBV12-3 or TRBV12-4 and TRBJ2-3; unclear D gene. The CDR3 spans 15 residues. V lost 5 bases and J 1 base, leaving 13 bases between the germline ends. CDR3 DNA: TGTGCCAGCAGTATTGACCTGCCGGGCACAGATACGCAGTATTTT. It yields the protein CASSIDLPGTDTQYF.